This note documents a single T cell receptor (beta chain) sequence. Trimming took 3 bases from V and 3 from J; bases not matched to a gene: 2. CDR1 and CDR2 from the germline V gene are SEHNR and FQNEAQ (reference sequence). CDR3 length: 15 residues. The sample originates from a study of blood T cell repertoires in COVID-19. Authors' analysis steps: Nucleated cell counts were estimated from reference gene primer amplification. Method: immunoSEQ multiplex PCR; TCRdb's copy keeps in-frame clones and lacks some. V, J and clone size were drawn from that table, and D and trimming were deduced from the DNA. The sample consists of approximately 200,000 clones, roughly 84% of them appearing once.

Source material: peripheral blood. The TCR comes from a woman aged 60-75 years who had recovered from COVID-19. The chain has TRBV7-9 and TRBJ2-3, with 11 bases matching TRBD1. CDR3 DNA: TGTGCCAGCAGCTTCGGACAGGGGGCTACAGATACGCAGTATTTT. It yields the protein CASSFGQGATDTQYF.